This T cell receptor beta chain originates from a study of blood T cell repertoires in COVID-19 (TCRdb year 2020). In terms of the full investigation: Collaborator samples came from the United States, Italy and Spain and covered acute and convalescent phases of COVID-19. Sample metadata almost always included a de-identified subject ID, COVID-19 status, age in years and sex. The material from the prospective study consisted of cDNA or gDNA derived from T cells, B-cell-depleted T cells, or PBMCs. The samples were drawn from the first 160 participants of the ongoing ImmuneRACE study and from under 1,500 subjects provided by 6 global collaborators. Where available, HLA class I and class II types were obtained from metadata supplied by the sample provider rather than from assay-based typing. Subjects who had been exposed to COVID-19, were actively infected with it, or had recovered from it provided the deeply sampled blood TCRbeta repertoires that made up the dataset. A freely available public database, intended as a resource for researchers studying the immune response to SARS-CoV-2, is where the repertoires were released. General findings and caveats noted by the study authors: The quantity of clinical and demographic metadata differed by source and by participant and was supplied without curation.

A word on this clone: No antigen is known for it. No qualities accompany the bases; no much larger clone lies one base away.

Collaborating institutions collected whole blood in K2EDTA tubes following their own protocols. For TCRbeta analysis, collaborator samples were shipped as frozen whole blood, as isolated PBMCs, or as DNA extracted from either sample type. V is pared back by 2 bases and J by 4 bases, with 12 bases lying between the germline termini. The CDR3 covers 14 residues, taking in both the cysteine and the phenylalanine. The kept DNA is CDR3 alone, 42 bases in frame from the first base. CDR1 and CDR2 are read off the germline V gene as SGHDT and YYEEEE. The immunoSEQ Assay, a bias-controlled multiplex PCR, was used to amplify TCRbeta CDR3 regions from genomic DNA. The source study handled its data this way. Nucleated cell counts per sample were estimated from amplification of reference gene primers within the assay. To quantify the absolute abundance of each unique TCRbeta CDR3 rearrangement, sequence reads were collapsed and filtered. For each sample, productive Simpson clonality was calculated as the square root of Simpson's diversity index across productive rearrangements. TCRdb carries this immuneACCESS record with in-frame sequences only. Its versions omit some clonotypes, under half of them owing to an unresolved V gene in the studies checked, with the rest unexplained. The D gene and trimming were derived from the DNA, and the V and J assignments and clone size from that table. A total of over 90,000 clones appear in this sample, almost 90% of them only once. The top ten clones comprise 3.5% of the sample.

The receptor's source is a human donor in a cohort sampled during active COVID-19. The sequencing input was peripheral blood. Rearrangement joined TRBV5-6 to TRBJ1-1; the best D guess is TRBD1, with 5 bases matching. CDR3 loop: CASSFGGGGTEAFF. The DNA sequence follows: TGTGCCAGCAGCTTTGGTGGGGGAGGCACTGAAGCTTTCTTT.